This note documents a single T cell receptor (beta chain) sequence. Its matching antigen is unknown. The protocol was immunoSEQ multiplex PCR, while the TCRdb copy is restricted to in-frame clones and leaves out a portion. The sample contains about 200,000 clones, approximately 82% of which appear only once. The donors were members of the roughly 130-subject validation cohort (separate from the roughly 700-subject first cohort). The data belong to a study of cytomegalovirus exposure and HLA in healthy donors. Whole-study results and caveats: According to the study, roughly 160 TCR beta chains were cytomegalovirus-associated. High specificity and sensitivity for cytomegalovirus status were reported for the classifier. Rare TCR sequences dominated, though some public TCRs recurred in many donors.

The clonotype was recovered from a woman aged 25 to 39 in good health and CMV-seropositive. Input material: PBMCs.

The CDR3 reads CASSFLAGGADTQYF. In DNA form, the CDR3 reads TGTGCCAGCAGCTTCCTAGCGGGAGGTGCAGATACGCAGTATTTT. The chain carries TRBV5-4 and TRBJ2-3, with 11 nucleotides matching TRBD2. Germline-derived CDR1 and CDR2 are SGHNT and YYREEE (reference sequence). With V trimmed by 2 bases and J by 4 bases, 3 bases remained unmatched. The length of the CDR3 is 15 residues.